Below, 6 T cell receptor beta chains from the same sample are listed, as sequenced in a study of tumor-infiltrating lymphocytes in localized non-small cell lung cancer. Sequencing used immunoSEQ multiplex PCR; TCRdb keeps in-frame clones, though not all of them. Counted here are 20,000 or so clones, around 75% occurring once; the ten biggest clones make up 5.5% to 7.5%. The material sequenced was lung tumor tissue. The receptors originated from a human donor with non-small cell lung cancer.

The V call is TRBV6-1, the J call TRBJ2-7, with 7 bases identical to TRBD1. This CDR3 has 13 amino acids. V gave up 5 bases and J gave up 7 bases; unmatched junction bases: 8. Germline V gene lookup returns CDR1 MNHNS and CDR2 SASEGT. The CDR3: CASSSGQVGEQYF. The CDR3, as DNA: TGTGCCAGCAGTTCTGGACAGGTCGGAGAGCAGTACTTC.

V usage is TRBV7-2 and J usage is TRBJ2-3; D gene unclear. With 6 bases removed from V and 0 bases from J, the gap between germline ends came to 4 bases. Germline lookup yields CDR1 SGHTA and CDR2 FQGNSA. The CDR3 runs 12 residues. This chain's CDR3 is CASRISTDTQYF. The CDR3 nucleotides are TGTGCCAGCAGGATAAGCACAGATACGCAGTATTTT.

This chain connects TRBV18 to TRBJ2-3; TRBD2 matches at 8 bases. The CDR3 runs 15 residues. Germline-derived CDR1 and CDR2 are KGHSH and LQKENI. V lost 2 bases to trimming and J lost 7 bases; unmatched junction nucleotides: 8. CDR3 protein: CASSPGTREGNTQYF. The DNA of the CDR3 is TGTGCCAGCTCACCAGGGACCCGGGAGGGAAATACGCAGTATTTT. Full variable domain (remainder filled in from reference TRBV18 and TRBJ2-3): NAGVMQNPRHLVRRRGQEARLRCSPMKGHSHVYWYRQLPEEGLKFMVYLQKENIIDESGMPKERFSAEFPKEGPSILRIQQVVRGDSAAYFCASSPGTREGNTQYFGPGTRLTVL.

This clone appeared a few times. V usage is TRBV12-5 and J usage is TRBJ1-2, with D perhaps TRBD1 (6 bases). The CDR3 covers 16 residues. Per germline, CDR1 LGHNT and CDR2 FRNRAP. V dropped 0 bases and J dropped 4 bases, with 15 bases sitting between them. CDR3 DNA sequence: TGTGCTAGTGGTTTGGTATTAGGGCAGGGGAGCTATGGCTACACCTTC. Translation: CASGLVLGQGSYGYTF.

The chain is built from TRBV15 and TRBJ2-7; 7 bases line up with TRBD2. Germline CDR1 reads LNHNV; CDR2 reads YYDKDF (reference sequence). The CDR3 loop spans 15 amino acids. After removal of 5 bases from V and 1 base from J, the junction contained 8 bases not matched to a gene. The CDR3, as DNA: TGTGCCACCAGCTTGGGAGGGGTTTCATCCTACGAGCAGTACTTC. As protein: CATSLGGVSSYEQYF. The complete variable domain, with remaining parts taken from reference TRBV15 and TRBJ2-7, reads DAMVIQNPRYQVTQFGKPVTLSCSQTLNHNVMYWYQQKSSQAPKLLFHYYDKDFNNEADTPDNFQSRRPNTSFCFLDIRSPGLGDTAMYLCATSLGGVSSYEQYFGPGTRLTVT.

This clone was counted only a few times. The chain carries TRBV2 and TRBJ1-6; 8 bases are shared with TRBD1. The CDR3 length is 15 residues. V shed 3 bases and J 9 bases; nucleotides not matched to a gene: 7. Germline assignment: CDR1 SNHLY and CDR2 FYNNEI. In DNA form, the CDR3 reads TGTGCCAGCAGTGACCCGGGACAGGTCGGTTCACCCCTCCACTTT. Its protein is CASSDPGQVGSPLHF.